This T cell receptor (beta chain) appears in the sequencing data of a study of blood T cell repertoires in COVID-19. Generated by immunoSEQ multiplex PCR, the TCRdb table keeps only in-frame clones and is missing some. The table shows a few hundred thousand clones, with 85% to 90% occurring only once. V was trimmed by 6 bases and J by 2 bases, leaving 9 bases between them. Germline CDR1 reads LNHDA; CDR2 reads SQIVND (reference sequence). This CDR3 has 13 residues. The TCR originated in a man aged 18 to 35 with active or convalescent COVID-19. This chain joins TRBV19 and TRBJ2-3, with D perhaps matching TRBD1 (5 bases). The sample taken for sequencing was peripheral blood. The CDR3 sequence: CASSRTFTDTQYF. DNA of the CDR3: TGTGCCAGTAGCAGGACATTCACAGATACGCAGTATTTT.